This entry lists 32 T cell receptor beta chains sequenced from one sample in a study of a mutant IDH1 vaccine in newly diagnosed glioma. Some clones are missing from TCRdb's copy, which holds only in-frame ones; the method was immunoSEQ multiplex PCR. Of tens of thousands of clones listed, around 85% are singletons. Time point defined: week 23, last vaccination. Topical imiquimod accompanied each vaccine dose, which consisted of 300 ug of mutant IDH1 20-mer peptide. Antigens for these TCRs are unknown. Sequences were derived from PBMCs, sampled from a glioma patient whose treatment included an IDH1 peptide vaccine. The receptors were sampled from a woman in her 50s with glioma.

The chain employs TRBV9 and TRBJ1-2; no clear D. V lost 4 bases, J lost 1 base, and 14 bases lay in between. Germline-derived CDR1 and CDR2 are SGDLS and YYNGEE. CDR3 length: 15 residues. The CDR3 spells CASSPFWGGNYGYTF. CDR3 in DNA: TGTGCCAGCAGCCCCTTCTGGGGAGGTAACTATGGCTACACCTTC.

This clone was observed once. The rearrangement links TRBV9 to TRBJ2-1; D remains unclear. The CDR3 contains 12 residues. Germline V gene sequence: CDR1 SGDLS, CDR2 YYNGEE. The V and J ends lost 0 bases and 10 bases respectively, with 8 bases between them. CDR3 amino acids: CASSVALTEQFF. The CDR3 DNA sequence: TGTGCCAGCAGCGTAGCTCTGACAGAGCAGTTCTTC. Supplemented by reference TRBV9 and TRBJ2-1, the full variable domain reads DSGVTQTPKHLITATGQRVTLRCSPRSGDLSVYWYQQSLDQGLQFLIQYYNGEERAKGNILERFSAQQFPDLHSELNLSSLELGDSALYFCASSVALTEQFFGPGTRLTVL.

V usage is TRBV5-1 and J usage is TRBJ2-1, with 8 bases identical to TRBD2. J lost 8 bases, V lost 5 bases, and 6 bases had no gene match. This CDR3 has 13 residues. CDR1 is SGHRS, CDR2 YFSETQ, per germline. CDR3 protein: CASRPGTSYEQFF. In DNA, the CDR3 is TGCGCCAGCAGGCCCGGGACTAGTTATGAGCAGTTCTTC. Full variable domain (missing parts from reference TRBV5-1 and TRBJ2-1): KAGVTQTPRYLIKTRGQQVTLSCSPISGHRSVSWYQQTPGQGLQFLFEYFSETQRNKGNFPGRFSGRQFSNSRSEMNVSTLELGDSALYLCASRPGTSYEQFFGPGTRLTVL.

The chain joins TRBV6-4 to TRBJ2-2, with D perhaps TRBD2 (5 bases). The V gene's germline CDR1 is MRHNA and CDR2 SNTAGT. The CDR3 is made up of 14 amino acids. Trimming left V 7 bases short and J 4 bases short, with 13 bases between. The CDR3 DNA reads TGTGCCAGCAAAGTTGGACTGAGCACCGGGGAGCTGTTTTTT. It codes for CASKVGLSTGELFF.

The chain employs TRBV14 and TRBJ1-2, with TRBD1 identical over 7 bases. CDR1 is SGHDN and CDR2 is FVKESK in the germline V gene. The CDR3 sequence is 13 residues long. Germline trimming cut 1 base from V and 5 bases from J; bases unmatched to any gene: 1. In nucleotides, the CDR3 is TGTGCCAGCAGCCAAGGACAGGGATATGGCTACACCTTC. Translated: CASSQGQGYGYTF.

The chain joins TRBV7-8 to TRBJ2-1; D ambiguous. CDR3 length: 15 residues. Trimming removed 1 base from V and 2 bases from J, with 9 bases in between. Per germline, CDR1 SGHVS and CDR2 FQNEAQ. The CDR3: CASSLDEDAYNEQFF. The CDR3 nucleotides read TGTGCCAGCAGCTTAGATGAGGACGCCTACAATGAGCAGTTCTTC. Filled out from reference TRBV7-8 and TRBJ2-1, the complete variable domain reads GAGVSQSPRYKVAKRGQDVALRCDPISGHVSLFWYQQALGQGPEFLTYFQNEAQLDKSGLPSDRFFAERPEGSVSTLKIQRTQQEDSAVYLCASSLDEDAYNEQFFGPGTRLTVL.

The V and J genes are TRBV4-1 and TRBJ2-1; the D gene could be TRBD1 or TRBD2 (5 bases each). V was trimmed by 3 bases and J by 1 base, leaving 16 bases between them. CDR1 is MGHRA, CDR2 YSYEKL, per germline. The CDR3 totals 17 residues. CDR3 in amino acids: CASSHGTQVYSYNEQFF. In DNA, the CDR3 is TGCGCCAGCAGCCACGGGACCCAGGTTTATTCCTACAATGAGCAGTTCTTC.

The rearrangement links TRBV5-4 to TRBJ2-7, with 8 bases fitting TRBD1. Germline V lookup: CDR1 SGHNT, CDR2 YYREEE (reference sequence). The CDR3 is 14 amino acids. J lost 3 bases, V lost 4 bases, and 6 bases had no gene match. The CDR3 here is CASSADRGFYEQYF. CDR3 bases: TGTGCCAGCAGCGCAGACAGGGGATTCTACGAGCAGTACTTC.

The V gene is TRBV5-8, the J gene TRBJ2-5; D not resolved. CDR3 length: 9 residues. In germline, CDR1 is SGHTS, CDR2 YDEGEE. The CDR3 nucleotides read TGTGTCACTGAGGAGACCCAGTACTTC. Its translation is CVTEETQYF.

This chain connects TRBV30 to TRBJ2-1; 7 positions agree with TRBD2. The germline V gene has CDR1 GTSNPN and CDR2 SVGIG (reference sequence). The CDR3 is 18 amino acids. With V trimmed by 2 bases and J by 8 bases, 21 bases remained unmatched. This CDR3 reads CAWSPLGGVEAVCDEQFF. The CDR3 DNA sequence: TGTGCCTGGAGTCCGCTGGGGGGGGTCGAAGCGGTGTGCGATGAGCAGTTCTTC.

The CDR3: CASSSTGGGYYEQYF. The CDR3 bases are TGTGCCAGCAGCTCCACCGGCGGGGGGTACTACGAGCAGTACTTC. The genes are TRBV7-2 and TRBJ2-7; 8 nucleotides line up with TRBD2. Germline loops: CDR1 SGHTA, CDR2 FQGNSA. V was pared by 4 bases and J by 3 bases, with 8 bases of the junction left unmatched. The CDR3 consists of 15 residues.

The chain couples TRBV28 to TRBJ2-5; 11 nucleotides agree with TRBD2. This CDR3 region has 15 residues. Germline V CDR1 and CDR2: MDHEN, SYDVKM. The junction had 4 bases not matched to a gene; V was cut back by 5 bases and J by 2 bases. CDR3 amino acids: CASSGTSGRQETQYF. As DNA, the CDR3 is TGTGCCAGCAGTGGGACTAGCGGACGACAAGAGACCCAGTACTTC. The whole variable domain, remainder taken from reference TRBV28 and TRBJ2-5, is DVKVTQSSRYLVKRTGEKVFLECVQDMDHENMFWYRQDPGLGLRLIYFSYDVKMKEKGDIPEGYSVSREKKERFSLILESASTNQTSMYLCASSGTSGRQETQYFGPGTRLLVL.

This chain uses TRBV7-9 with TRBJ1-2, with TRBD1 matching over 8 bases. Germline trimming cut 6 bases from V and 6 bases from J; bases unmatched to any gene: 6. CDR1 SEHNR and CDR2 FQNEAQ come from the germline V gene (reference sequence). The CDR3 spans 13 residues. This chain's CDR3 is CASSRDRRDGYTF. CDR3 bases: TGTGCCAGCAGTCGGGACAGGCGAGATGGCTACACCTTC.

The chain joins TRBV27 to TRBJ2-7; possibly TRBD1 or TRBD2 for D (6 bases each). Germline lookup yields CDR1 MNHEY and CDR2 SMNVEV (reference sequence). The CDR3 sequence is 12 residues long. V lost 7 bases, J lost 5 bases, and 12 bases lay in between. This CDR3 is CASITEGDEQYF. CDR3 DNA sequence: TGTGCCAGCATAACGGAGGGGGACGAGCAGTACTTC.

The genes are TRBV21-1 and TRBJ2-1; the table's D gene call, TRBD1, was not cross checked with the DNA. TRBV21-1 constitutes a pseudogene. The CDR3 runs 16 residues. CDR3 sequence (DNA): TGTGCCAGCAGCCAGGGACAGGGGTTCGACTACAATGAGCAGTTCTTC. Its protein is CASSQGQGFDYNEQFF.

The chain employs TRBV27 and TRBJ1-2; no reliable D call. The CDR3 length is 13 residues. The ends were cut back, 3 bases at V and 3 bases at J, with 8 bases in the middle. Germline V gives CDR1 MNHEY, CDR2 SMNVEV (reference sequence). CDR3 protein: CASSFGGDYGYTF. In DNA form, the CDR3 reads TGTGCCAGCAGTTTCGGAGGAGACTATGGCTACACCTTC.

This clone occurred a few times. This rearrangement joins TRBV7-9 to TRBJ1-6; D is ambiguous. The V end lost 5 bases, the J end lost 10 bases, and 12 bases lay between the germline ends. Germline V CDR1 and CDR2: SEHNR, FQNEAQ (reference sequence). This CDR3 has 13 residues. CDR3: CASSLEERSPLHF. The CDR3, as DNA: TGTGCCAGCAGCCTCGAAGAGCGATCACCCCTCCACTTT.

The chain links TRBV15 to TRBJ2-3, with 11 bases aligning to TRBD2. CDR3 length: 17 amino acids. Germline lookup yields CDR1 LNHNV and CDR2 YYDKDF (reference sequence). Trimming at V came to 3 bases and at J to 1 base, leaving 6 bases not matched to a gene. In nucleotides, the CDR3 is TGTGCCACCAGCAGGATAGTAGCGGGAGGGGGCACAGATACGCAGTATTTT. Translated, it gives CATSRIVAGGGTDTQYF.

The chain carries TRBV2 and TRBJ2-7; D remains unclear. Germline-derived CDR1 and CDR2 are SNHLY and FYNNEI. V dropped 7 bases and J dropped 4 bases, with 17 bases sitting between them. The CDR3 is made up of 14 amino acids. The CDR3 DNA follows: TGTGCCAGCACTCAGAGGCGTCTTTCATACGAGCAGTACTTC. Amino acid sequence: CASTQRRLSYEQYF. The variable domain in full, completed from reference TRBV2 and TRBJ2-7, reads EPEVTQTPSHQVTQMGQEVILRCVPISNHLYFYWYRQILGQKVEFLVSFYNNEISEKSEIFDDQFSVERPDGSNFTLKIRSTKLEDSAMYFCASTQRRLSYEQYFGPGTRLTVT.

The chain combines TRBV9 with TRBJ2-3, with D hard to call. Germline loops: CDR1 SGDLS, CDR2 YYNGEE. The CDR3 covers 13 residues. V was shortened by 4 bases and J by 4 bases, with 10 bases between the two germline ends. This CDR3 is CASSFSAADTQYF. Here the CDR3 DNA reads TGTGCCAGCAGCTTCTCGGCCGCAGATACGCAGTATTTT. The variable domain in full, with the rest retrieved from reference TRBV9 and TRBJ2-3, is DSGVTQTPKHLITATGQRVTLRCSPRSGDLSVYWYQQSLDQGLQFLIQYYNGEERAKGNILERFSAQQFPDLHSELNLSSLELGDSALYFCASSFSAADTQYFGPGTRLTVL.

The V call is TRBV5-4, the J call TRBJ2-7; no definite D call. Trimming shortened V by 0 bases and J by 1 base, and 8 bases separated the two germline ends. The CDR3 covers 14 residues. Germline-derived CDR1 and CDR2 are SGHNT and YYREEE (reference sequence). Here the CDR3 DNA reads TGTGCCAGCAGCTTGGAAAGGGCGTCCTACGAGCAGTACTTC. Protein: CASSLERASYEQYF. Variable domain in full (rest from reference TRBV5-4 and TRBJ2-7): ETGVTQSPTHLIKTRGQQVTLRCSSQSGHNTVSWYQQALGQGPQFIFQYYREEENGRGNFPPRFSGLQFPNYSSELNVNALELDDSALYLCASSLERASYEQYFGPGTRLTVT.

In DNA, the CDR3 is TGTGCCAGCAGTGCACAGGGATCTTACGAGCAGTACTTC. Protein: CASSAQGSYEQYF. The chain uses TRBV6-1 and TRBJ2-7; maybe TRBD1 (6 bases). Deletions cut 4 bases from V and 4 bases from J, with 11 bases between. The CDR3 runs to 13 residues. CDR1 is MNHNS and CDR2 is SASEGT in the germline V gene.

This clone was seen more than once but under ten times. This CDR3 is CASSGGAGGRKTQYF. CDR3 sequence (DNA): TGTGCCAGCTCCGGGGGAGCGGGGGGGAGGAAGACCCAGTACTTC. This chain links TRBV28 with TRBJ2-5; 10 bases agree with TRBD2. V shed 8 bases and J 6 bases; nucleotides not matched to a gene: 12. CDR3 length: 15 residues. Germline V lookup: CDR1 MDHEN, CDR2 SYDVKM. Based on the CDR3 plus reference TRBV28 and TRBJ2-5, the full variable domain is DVKVTQSSRYLVKRTGEKVFLECVQDMDHENMFWYRQDPGLGLRLIYFSYDVKMKEKGDIPEGYSVSREKKERFSLILESASTNQTSMYLCASSGGAGGRKTQYFGPGTRLLVL.

The CDR3 sequence is CASQLGGYEQYF. CDR3 DNA: TGTGCCAGCCAATTAGGGGGTTACGAGCAGTACTTC. The chain links TRBV6-6 to TRBJ2-7; the D gene is possibly TRBD1 (6 bases). The germline V gene has CDR1 MNHNY and CDR2 SVGAGI (reference sequence). The CDR3 is made up of 12 amino acids. Trimming removed 8 bases from V and 4 bases from J, with 12 bases in between.

This chain uses TRBV5-4 with TRBJ2-3; D call uncertain. This CDR3 has 12 amino acids. The V and J ends lost 5 bases and 5 bases respectively, with 9 bases between them. CDR1 is SGHNT and CDR2 is YYREEE in the germline V gene (reference sequence). The CDR3 loop is CASSYPRDTQYF. DNA for the CDR3: TGTGCCAGCAGTTACCCCCGAGATACGCAGTATTTT. Supplemented by reference TRBV5-4 and TRBJ2-3, the full variable domain reads ETGVTQSPTHLIKTRGQQVTLRCSSQSGHNTVSWYQQALGQGPQFIFQYYREEENGRGNFPPRFSGLQFPNYSSELNVNALELDDSALYLCASSYPRDTQYFGPGTRLTVL.

Regarding this clone: Compared with germline, one end of the junction differs, possibly owing to a read error. The V and J genes are TRBV7-3 and TRBJ2-5, with a possible D match to TRBD1 (6 bases). This CDR3 region has 13 residues. Germline V gives CDR1 SGHTA, CDR2 FQGTGA. The DNA of the CDR3 is TGTGCCAGCAGCTTATCCAGGGGTGAGACCCGGTACTTC. Translating gives CASSLSRGETRYF.

The chain employs TRBV5-5 and TRBJ2-3, with D perhaps matching TRBD1 (5 bases). In germline, CDR1 is SGHKS, CDR2 YYEKEE (reference sequence). This CDR3 comprises 13 residues. Trimming removed 4 bases from V and 3 bases from J, with 9 bases in between. The CDR3 coding sequence is TGTGCCAGCAGCGGGGCCCCTACAGATACGCAGTATTTT. Its translation is CASSGAPTDTQYF.

The CDR3 region has the DNA TGCGCCAGCAGCTCTAGACAGGGCTCCTCCTACGAGCAGTACTTC. This translates into CASSSRQGSSYEQYF. The rearrangement links TRBV5-1 to TRBJ2-7; 7 bases map to TRBD1. CDR1 SGHRS and CDR2 YFSETQ come from the germline V gene. The CDR3 has 15 residues. V was pared by 3 bases and J by 0 bases, with 6 bases of the junction left unmatched.

The table lists this clone with a count of one. The chain recombines TRBV5-1 with TRBJ2-1, with TRBD2 identical over 7 bases. After removal of 0 bases from V and 2 bases from J, the junction contained 5 bases not matched to a gene. The CDR3 is made up of 16 amino acids. CDR1 and CDR2 from the germline V gene are SGHRS and YFSETQ. The CDR3 is CASSLDGGSPYNEQFF. The CDR3 nucleotides are TGCGCCAGCAGCTTGGATGGCGGGAGCCCCTACAATGAGCAGTTCTTC.

The chain couples TRBV9 to TRBJ2-3, with a possible D match to TRBD2 (6 bases). Germline assignment: CDR1 SGDLS and CDR2 YYNGEE. V was trimmed by 2 bases and J by 3 bases, leaving 13 bases between them. The CDR3 is 15 amino acids. This chain's CDR3 is CASSVAGRRTDTQYF. The CDR3 DNA reads as TGTGCCAGCAGCGTGGCGGGGCGTCGGACAGATACGCAGTATTTT. Complete variable domain (other parts from reference TRBV9 and TRBJ2-3): DSGVTQTPKHLITATGQRVTLRCSPRSGDLSVYWYQQSLDQGLQFLIQYYNGEERAKGNILERFSAQQFPDLHSELNLSSLELGDSALYFCASSVAGRRTDTQYFGPGTRLTVL.

This rearrangement joins TRBV29-1 to TRBJ1-2; unclear D gene. CDR1 and CDR2 from the germline V gene are SQVTM and ANQGSEA. The CDR3 has 11 residues. Deletions cut 2 bases from V and 2 bases from J, with 3 bases between. CDR3 sequence (DNA): TGCAGCGTTGAAACCAACTATGGCTACACCTTC. It translates to CSVETNYGYTF.

The DNA for the CDR3 is TGCAGCGTTGGGACTAGCGGATACAATGAGCAGTTCTTC. It is translated as CSVGTSGYNEQFF. V is TRBV29-1 and J is TRBJ2-1; 10 bases agree with TRBD2. The CDR3 is made up of 13 amino acids. With V trimmed by 4 bases and J by 4 bases, 1 base remained unmatched. Germline V gives CDR1 SQVTM, CDR2 ANQGSEA.